These 17 T cell receptor beta chains originate from one sample sequenced in a study of shared clonotypes between healthy human individuals. Here immunoSEQ multiplex PCR was the method, and the copy in TCRdb shows in-frame clones only, minus some. The data hold 2,500,000 or so clones, with around nine tenths observed a single time. The sequenced sample consisted of naive CD4+ T cells sorted from blood. Documented subset: CD45RA+ positively selected. These receptor sequences come from a man aged 18 to 29 in good health.

The rearrangement joins TRBV6-1 to TRBJ1-1; D gene ambiguous. V shed 4 bases and J shed 8 bases, with 11 bases lying between them. This CDR3 has 12 residues. Germline V gene data show CDR1 as MNHNS and CDR2 as SASEGT. The CDR3 region has the DNA TGTGCCAGCAGTGGTCCAGTATCAGAAGCTTTCTTT. Translated, it gives CASSGPVSEAFF.

J is TRBJ1-6 and V is TRBV10-1; D is unclear. The length of the CDR3 is 14 residues. Germline V gene lookup returns CDR1 WNHNN and CDR2 SYGVQD (reference sequence). Deletions cut 4 bases from V and 10 bases from J, with 14 bases between. CDR3 coding DNA: TGCGCCAGCAGTGGTGACTCCGCATCGTCACCCCTCCACTTT. Its protein product is CASSGDSASSPLHF.

This clone was recorded once. The same CDR3 is also encoded by other DNA sequences in this sample. The rearrangement joins TRBV11-2 to TRBJ2-2; 7 bases fit TRBD1. The CDR3 spans 13 residues. Trimming removed 3 bases from V and 6 bases from J; junction bases left unmatched: 1. Germline CDR1 reads SGHAT; CDR2 reads FQNNGV. DNA of the CDR3: TGTGCCAGCAGCTTCCAGGGGGCCGGGGAGCTGTTTTTT. It encodes CASSFQGAGELFF.

This chain connects TRBV7-9 to TRBJ2-3; 8 bases fit TRBD1. J lost 5 bases, V lost 1 base, and 2 bases had no gene match. The CDR3 runs to 14 residues. The V gene's germline CDR1 is SEHNR and CDR2 FQNEAQ (reference sequence). The CDR3 here is CASSLGQGRDTQYF. CDR3 nucleotide sequence: TGTGCCAGCAGCTTAGGACAGGGGCGAGATACGCAGTATTTT.

The J gene is TRBJ1-1, the V gene TRBV10-2; D remains ambiguous. Germline V gene data show CDR1 as WSHSY and CDR2 as SAAADI. Trimming took 3 bases from V and 1 from J, leaving 9 bases between them. This CDR3 is 14 amino acids long. Here the CDR3 reads CASSDSRANTEAFF. The CDR3 DNA reads TGCGCCAGCAGTGATTCGCGCGCGAACACTGAAGCTTTCTTT.

The chain combines TRBV5-4 with TRBJ2-2; possibly TRBD2 for D (5 bases). Germline assignment: CDR1 SGHNT and CDR2 YYREEE (reference sequence). The CDR3 spans 14 residues. Trimming shortened V by 3 bases and J by 7 bases, and 13 bases separated the two germline ends. CDR3 amino acids: CASSSGGGGGELFF. The CDR3 coding sequence is TGTGCCAGCAGCTCCGGAGGAGGTGGCGGGGAGCTGTTTTTT.

J is TRBJ2-1 and V is TRBV2; no clear D gene. V lost 4 bases, J lost 12 bases, and 13 bases lay in between. The CDR3 has 12 amino acids. In germline, CDR1 is SNHLY, CDR2 FYNNEI. The CDR3 region has the DNA TGTGCCAGCAGTGGGACCCATTTGGTGCAGTTCTTC. This translates into CASSGTHLVQFF.

This chain joins TRBV29-1 and TRBJ1-2, with D possibly TRBD1 on 5 matching bases. CDR1 SQVTM and CDR2 ANQGSEA come from the germline V gene. Trimming stripped 1 base from V and 4 bases from J, with 13 bases between. There are 14 residues in the CDR3. This chain's CDR3 is CSVEGGAWGYGYTF. The CDR3 nucleotides read TGCAGCGTTGAAGGAGGGGCTTGGGGCTATGGCTACACCTTC.

The V call is TRBV6-1, the J call TRBJ1-2; D gene uncertain. Germline V gives CDR1 MNHNS, CDR2 SASEGT. The V gene lost 3 bases and the J gene lost 3 bases, with 14 bases spanning the gap. The CDR3 has 15 residues. The CDR3 region has the DNA TGTGCCAGCAGTGAGACATATACGGGTTACTATGGCTACACCTTC. Translated: CASSETYTGYYGYTF.

This chain joins TRBV7-6 and TRBJ1-1, with no clear D. The V gene's germline CDR1 is SGHVS and CDR2 FNYEAQ. This CDR3 spans 13 amino acids. V gave up 1 base and J gave up 0 bases, with 3 bases separating them. The CDR3 region is CASSLDVNTEAFF. In DNA, the CDR3 is TGTGCCAGCAGCTTAGATGTGAACACTGAAGCTTTCTTT.

There are a few counts of this clone. The rearrangement links TRBV30 to TRBJ1-5; D is unresolved. Looked up from germline, CDR1 is GTSNPN and CDR2 is SVGIG (reference sequence). Trimming pared 2 bases from V and 6 bases from J, leaving 14 bases between. This CDR3 spans 14 amino acids. This CDR3 reads CAWSTDPDSQPQHF. CDR3 nucleotide sequence: TGTGCCTGGAGTACCGACCCGGATAGTCAGCCCCAGCATTTT.

The chain joins TRBV11-2 to TRBJ2-3; a weak D match, TRBD2 (6 bases). Per the germline V gene, CDR1 is SGHAT and CDR2 is FQNNGV. This CDR3 is 14 amino acids long. The V and J ends lost 7 bases and 5 bases respectively, with 16 bases between them. CDR3 sequence (DNA): TGTGCCAGCACAGGAGGGCAAAGGAGAGATACGCAGTATTTT. This translates into CASTGGQRRDTQYF. Full variable domain (outside the CDR3, taken from reference TRBV11-2 and TRBJ2-3): EAGVAQSPRYKIIEKRQSVAFWCNPISGHATLYWYQQILGQGPKLLIQFQNNGVVDDSQLPKDRFSAERLKGVDSTLKIQPAKLEDSAVYLCASTGGQRRDTQYFGPGTRLTVL.

This chain uses TRBV6-5 with TRBJ1-1, with D perhaps matching TRBD1 (5 bases). The CDR3 extends over 14 amino acids. CDR1 MNHEY and CDR2 SVGAGI come from the germline V gene. Trimming removed 8 bases from V and 6 bases from J, with 19 bases in between. CDR3 loop: CASGNSWWGAEAFF. The CDR3 DNA is TGTGCCAGCGGAAACTCTTGGTGGGGCGCTGAAGCTTTCTTT.

The chain combines TRBV5-8 with TRBJ2-3; maybe TRBD1 (6 bases). Looked up from germline, CDR1 is SGHTS and CDR2 is YDEGEE. CDR3 size: 16 residues. Between the trimmed V and J ends, which lost 4 bases and 0 bases, there was a span of 15 bases. The CDR3: CASSPRQESSTDTQYF. In nucleotides, the CDR3 is TGTGCCAGCAGCCCGAGACAGGAGTCTAGCACAGATACGCAGTATTTT.

The chain couples TRBV5-6 to TRBJ1-2; D remains ambiguous. This CDR3 comprises 14 residues. V lost 0 bases and J 8 bases, leaving 14 bases between the germline ends. In germline, CDR1 is SGHDT, CDR2 YYEEEE. DNA of the CDR3: TGTGCCAGCAGCTTGGAAGCCTCAGTCGGGGGCTACACCTTC. It is translated as CASSLEASVGGYTF.

Worth noting for this clone: Different DNA sequences within this sample yield the same CDR3. The V call is TRBV19, the J call TRBJ2-4, with D uncertain. The V end lost 5 bases, the J end lost 4 bases, and 9 bases lay between the germline ends. Germline-derived CDR1 and CDR2 are LNHDA and SQIVND (reference sequence). The CDR3 consists of 13 residues. The CDR3 DNA sequence: TGTGCCAGTAGTCCCGGTCAGAAAAACATTCAGTACTTC. Its protein is CASSPGQKNIQYF.

The chain employs TRBV28 and TRBJ2-5; D might be TRBD1 (6 bases). This CDR3 contains 15 residues. Germline values: CDR1 MDHEN, CDR2 SYDVKM. V was pared by 3 bases and J by 1 base, with 12 bases between. The CDR3 coding sequence is TGTGCCAGCAGTTTCCGGCAGGGGACCCAAGAGACCCAGTACTTC. Translating gives CASSFRQGTQETQYF.